This TCR beta chain was sequenced during a study of blood T cells in healthy people across ages. With a J-beta primer mix and a sample-barcoded 5' primer, a second PCR ran about 7 to 12 cycles. From the 5' RACE reads, TCRdb called clonotypes with MiXCR, one entry per CDR3 protein. The table has approximately 1.5 million distinct CDR3 sequences, approximately 39% seen once; the top ten hold about 3.8%. No fewer than 7 million PBMCs went into each sample. This clonotype was observed a handful of times. The length of the CDR3 is 15 residues. CDR1 and CDR2 from the germline V gene are SGHRS and YFSETQ. The germline V and J ends were trimmed by 6 bases and 9 bases, with 19 bases remaining between them.

This clonotype was obtained from a woman younger than 30 in good health. The source material was blood. The chain is built from TRBV5-1 and TRBJ1-6, with a possible D match to TRBD1 (5 bases). CDR3 nucleotides: TGCGCCAGCACCCCCGGGACGACCGCGATTTCACCCCTCCACTTT. Protein: CASTPGTTAISPLHF.